These T cell receptor beta chains were read from a single sample in a study of Ad26.COV2.S vaccination and SARS-CoV-2 variants. Sequenced by immunoSEQ multiplex PCR; TCRdb stores in-frame clones only, minus some. The profile covers just over 350,000 clones, with more than 75% appearing a single time and 2.5% to 3.5% taken by the ten largest. The sequencing used peripheral blood, collected in a trial of Ad26.COV2.S vaccine versus placebo. These receptors were collected from a person between 18 and 65 years old who received the Ad26.COV2.S COVID-19 vaccine or a placebo. Both conserved end residues are part of each CDR3. The D gene is left open where the match is weak. Clone size is not always given. Where it is, it says once, few, many or a class for expanded clones.

d_call clone_size j_call v_call cdr3_aa cdr3_nt
TRBD1 . TRBJ2-1 TRBV5-1 CASSSTDRGGEQFF TGCGCCAGCAGCTCCACGGACAGGGGGGGTGAGCAGTTCTTC
. . TRBJ2-1 TRBV7-2 CASSLVDTGRLGDNEQFF TGTGCCAGCAGCTTAGTTGATACTGGGAGACTCGGAGACAATGAGCAGTTCTTC
. few TRBJ2-2 TRBV24-1 CATSETGNTGELFF TGTGCCACCAGTGAGACCGGTAACACCGGGGAGCTGTTTTTT
TRBD1 once TRBJ2-5 TRBV6-2/TRBV6-3 CASSRGTGYQETQYF TGTGCCAGCAGCCGCGGGACAGGCTACCAAGAGACCCAGTACTTC
. . TRBJ2-5 TRBV12-5 CASGRWETQYF TGTGCTAGCGGCCGGTGGGAGACCCAGTACTTC
. . TRBJ2-7 TRBV12-5 CASVLNSRDEQYF TGTGCTAGTGTCTTGAATTCCAGGGACGAGCAGTACTTC
. . TRBJ2-7 TRBV29-1 CSVVGGPRPGYEQYF TGCAGCGTCGTGGGGGGACCGCGGCCTGGGTACGAGCAGTACTTC
TRBD2 . TRBJ2-1 TRBV9 CASSVEFLAGGGEQFF TGTGCCAGCAGCGTAGAGTTCTTAGCGGGAGGGGGTGAGCAGTTCTTC
. . TRBJ2-1 TRBV7-9 CASSSRALRDEQFF TGTGCCAGCAGCTCGCGGGCCCTTAGGGATGAGCAGTTCTTC
. . TRBJ1-1 TRBV10-3 CATRAGDEAFF TGTGCCACCAGGGCGGGGGATGAAGCTTTCTTT
TRBD2 . TRBJ2-2 TRBV5-4 CASSSRLAGVSGELFF TGTGCCAGCAGCTCCAGACTAGCGGGAGTATCCGGGGAGCTGTTTTTT
. few TRBJ1-1 TRBV18 CASSPPVGHTNTEAFF TGTGCCAGCTCACCACCCGTAGGCCACACGAACACTGAAGCTTTCTTT
. . TRBJ2-1 TRBV6-5 CASSRPYNEQFF TGTGCCAGCAGCCGACCCTACAATGAGCAGTTCTTC
TRBD1 . TRBJ1-1 TRBV12-5 CASGPDDRGGTEAFF TGTGCTAGTGGTCCGGACGACAGGGGCGGTACTGAAGCTTTCTTT
. . TRBJ1-2 TRBV5-1 CASRYLEGDGYTF TGCGCCAGCAGGTACCTCGAGGGCGACGGCTACACCTTC
. . TRBJ1-5 TRBV12-3/TRBV12-4 CASSSNQPQHF TGTGCCAGCAGTAGCAATCAGCCCCAGCATTTT
. few TRBJ2-2 TRBV3-1/TRBV3-2 CASSQYPGPKTGELFF TGTGCCAGCAGCCAATACCCCGGACCGAAAACCGGGGAGCTGTTTTTT
. . TRBJ1-5 TRBV2 CASSGPGLGNQPQHF TGTGCCAGCAGTGGACCGGGCTTGGGCAATCAGCCCCAGCATTTT
. . TRBJ2-1 TRBV19 CASTRAGNLNEQFF TGTGCCAGTACCAGAGCGGGCAACCTCAATGAGCAGTTCTTC
. . TRBJ1-2 TRBV5-4 CASSQTGTLYGYTF TGTGCCAGCAGCCAGACCGGGACCCTTTATGGCTACACCTTC
TRBD1 . TRBJ1-5 TRBV2 CASSAQGEQPQHF TGTGCCAGCAGTGCACAGGGGGAACAGCCCCAGCATTTT
. . TRBJ2-7 TRBV10-1 CASSGTGRHPYEQYF TGCGCCAGCAGTGGCACAGGCCGCCACCCCTACGAGCAGTACTTC
. . TRBJ2-7 TRBV27 CASSYQVDYEQYF TGTGCCAGCAGTTACCAGGTCGACTACGAGCAGTACTTC
TRBD1 . TRBJ1-1 TRBV7-9 CASSLGQGDTEAFF TGTGCCAGCAGCTTAGGTCAGGGGGACACTGAAGCTTTCTTT
TRBD2 . TRBJ2-1 TRBV18 CASSPTSGRAIEQFF TGTGCCAGCTCTCCTACTAGCGGGAGGGCCATTGAGCAGTTCTTC
. . TRBJ2-5 TRBV18 CASSPLGETQYF TGTGCCAGCTCACCATTGGGGGAAACCCAGTACTTC
TRBD2 . TRBJ2-7 TRBV28 CASSLFPSGAYEQYF TGTGCCAGCAGTTTATTTCCTAGCGGAGCCTACGAGCAGTACTTC
TRBD1 . TRBJ1-1 TRBV4-1 CASSPLLKGQGWLNTEAFF TGCGCCAGCAGTCCCCTATTAAAGGGACAGGGATGGTTGAACACTGAAGCTTTCTTT
TRBD1 . TRBJ1-2 TRBV19 CASSMHRGGYGYTF TGTGCCAGTAGTATGCACAGGGGCGGCTATGGCTACACCTTC
. . TRBJ2-3 TRBV7-2 CASSFAERSTDTQYF TGTGCCAGCAGCTTCGCAGAGAGAAGCACAGATACGCAGTATTTT
. . TRBJ2-4 TRBV7-6 CARISKGGSNIQYF TGTGCCAGAATAAGTAAGGGGGGGAGTAACATTCAGTACTTC
. . TRBJ2-3 TRBV6-4 CASSEAVTDTQYF TGTGCCAGCAGTGAGGCGGTGACAGATACGCAGTATTTT